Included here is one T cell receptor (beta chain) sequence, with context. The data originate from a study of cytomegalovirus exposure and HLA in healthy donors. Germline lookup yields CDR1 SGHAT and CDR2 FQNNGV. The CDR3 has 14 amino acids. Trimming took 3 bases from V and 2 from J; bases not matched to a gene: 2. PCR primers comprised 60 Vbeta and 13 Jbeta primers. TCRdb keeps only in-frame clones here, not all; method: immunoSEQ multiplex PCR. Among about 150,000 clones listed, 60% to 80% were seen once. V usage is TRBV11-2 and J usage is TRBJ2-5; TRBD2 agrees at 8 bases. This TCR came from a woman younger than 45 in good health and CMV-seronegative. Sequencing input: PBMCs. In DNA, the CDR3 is TGTGCCAGCAGCTTCACTAGCGGACAAGAGACCCAGTACTTC. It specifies CASSFTSGQETQYF.